This T cell receptor (beta chain) was identified during a study of T cell changes during pregnancy in multiple sclerosis. The table came from immunoSEQ multiplex PCR; TCRdb's copy has only in-frame clones and leaves some out. The sample includes some 97,000 clones, 94% of them seen just once. Germline V gene sequence: CDR1 WNHNN, CDR2 SYGVQD (reference sequence). V lost 4 bases, J lost 5 bases, and 15 bases lay in between. This CDR3 is 14 amino acids long. The specimen comprised peripheral blood, sampled before pregnancy. The source of this sequence is a female donor with multiple sclerosis, enrolled in a pregnancy study. The genes are TRBV10-1 and TRBJ2-7, with D perhaps TRBD2 (6 bases). For the CDR3, the DNA is TGCGCCAGCAGTGGGAGAGGAGGGTCAGACGAGCAGTACTTC. Its translation is CASSGRGGSDEQYF.